Each of the 15 T cell receptor beta chains below was sequenced from the same sample in a study of T cell repertoires in cytomegalovirus infection. TCRdb re-called the reads through MiXCR, storing one row per CDR3 protein. Of 630,000 or so distinct CDR3 sequences in the sample, roughly 26% are singletons; the top ten hold 8%. Material for sequencing was CD8+ T cells from PBMCs. All receptors come from a human donor in good health (CMV status not recorded). Some clones in this sample may be carry-over from other donors' samples.

There are many counts of this clonotype. The CDR3 DNA follows: TGTGCCAGCAGCTTAGAGGTCGGACAGGGGTCCTACGAGCAGTACTTC. Protein sequence: CASSLEVGQGSYEQYF. This sequence joins TRBV7-9 and TRBJ2-7; 9 bases line up with TRBD1. The CDR3 has 16 amino acids. The germline CDR1 and CDR2 sequences are SEHNR and FQNEAQ (reference sequence). After removal of 1 base from V and 1 base from J, the junction contained 5 bases not matched to a gene.

A remark on this clonotype: One end of the junction is discordant with germline, which a read error may explain. The chain joins TRBV7-6 to TRBJ2-1; 11 nucleotides align to TRBD2. There are 15 residues in the CDR3. Germline V lookup: CDR1 SGHVS, CDR2 FNYEAQ. The CDR3 region has the DNA TGTGCCAGCAGCAAAACTAGCGGGGGCGGAAATGATCAGTTCTTC. Encoded protein: CASSKTSGGGNDQFF. The full variable domain, rest sourced from reference TRBV7-6 and TRBJ2-1, is GAGVSQSPRYKVTKRGQDVALRCDPISGHVSLYWYRQALGQGPEFLTYFNYEAQQDKSGLPNDRFSAERPEGSISTLTIQRTEQRDSAMYRCASSKTSGGGNDQFFGPGTRLTVL.

This chain joins TRBV20-1 and TRBJ2-6, with D possibly TRBD2 on 6 matching bases. Trimming removed 6 bases from V and 0 bases from J, with 9 bases in between. The length of the CDR3 is 14 residues. Germline-derived CDR1 and CDR2 are DFQATT and SNEGSKA (reference sequence). The CDR3 loop is CSAREPSGANVLTF. The CDR3 coding sequence is TGCAGTGCCCGGGAGCCCTCTGGGGCCAACGTCCTGACTTTC.

This clonotype was observed once. This sequence may be a read error, since a much larger clone differs from it by one base. The chain has TRBV7-6 and TRBJ1-5; D not certain. Germline-derived CDR1 and CDR2 are SGHVS and FNYEAQ. V shed 1 base and J shed 11 bases, with 21 bases lying between them. The CDR3 runs to 16 residues. CDR3: CASSLGSPTSPMAQHF. For the CDR3, the DNA is TGTGCCAGCAGCTTAGGGAGCCCAACAAGCCCGATGGCCCAGCATTTT. Looking up the rest from reference TRBV7-6 and TRBJ1-5 gives the full variable domain: GAGVSQSPRYKVTKRGQDVALRCDPISGHVSLYWYRQALGQGPEFLTYFNYEAQQDKSGLPNDRFSAERPEGSISTLTIQRTEQRDSAMYRCASSLGSPTSPMAQHFGDGTRLSIL.

This clonotype appeared a few times. This chain connects TRBV12-3 or TRBV12-4 to TRBJ1-2; D unclear. CDR3 length: 14 residues. V shed 5 bases and J shed 8 bases, with 18 bases lying between them. The CDR3 reads CASSPGVLALGYTF. The CDR3 DNA sequence: TGTGCCAGCAGTCCCGGAGTACTGGCTCTGGGCTACACCTTC.

This clonotype was found a few times. The chain links TRBV6-5 to TRBJ1-5, with D uncertain. The V gene's germline CDR1 is MNHEY and CDR2 SVGAGI. The ends were cut back, 6 bases at V and 0 bases at J, with 21 bases in the middle. The length of the CDR3 is 18 residues. CDR3 bases: TGTGCCAGCAGACCACACCCGAACTTGGAGTATAGCAATCAGCCCCAGCATTTT. Amino acid sequence: CASRPHPNLEYSNQPQHF.

This clonotype was seen a handful of times. This sequence joins TRBV6-2 or TRBV6-3 and TRBJ2-7; 14 bases line up with TRBD2. CDR1 is MNHEY, CDR2 SVGEGT, per germline. The CDR3 contains 15 residues. V gave up 6 bases and J gave up 3 bases; unmatched junction bases: 4. The CDR3 nucleotides read TGTGCCAGCAGGGGACTAGCGGGGGAAAGCTACGAGCAGTACGTC. Translating it yields CASRGLAGESYEQYV.

The J gene is TRBJ2-7, the V gene TRBV28, with D tentatively TRBD1 or TRBD2 (6 bases each). CDR3 length: 11 amino acids. The V and J ends lost 5 bases and 6 bases respectively, with 8 bases between them. Germline values: CDR1 MDHEN, CDR2 SYDVKM. The CDR3 region has the DNA TGTGCCAGCAGTCGGGGGCTCGAGCAGTACGTC. Protein product: CASSRGLEQYV.

V gene TRBV29-1 combines with J gene TRBJ1-4; a weak D match, TRBD1 (6 bases). The CDR3 consists of 15 residues. V lost 5 bases and J 0 bases, leaving 13 bases between the germline ends. Germline V gene lookup returns CDR1 SQVTM and CDR2 ANQGSEA. CDR3 sequence reads: CSVHPRTATNEKLFF. The CDR3 coding sequence is TGCAGCGTTCACCCCCGGACAGCAACTAATGAAAAACTGTTTTTT.

This clonotype was detected many times. The rearrangement joins TRBV7-9 to TRBJ2-7; possible D gene TRBD1, 6 bases. V lost 6 bases to trimming and J lost 5 bases, with 11 bases between them. Germline V gene sequence: CDR1 SEHNR, CDR2 FQNEAQ (reference sequence). The length of the CDR3 is 12 residues. CDR3 sequence reads: CASSYRADEQYF. CDR3 coding DNA: TGTGCCAGCAGTTACAGGGCGGACGAGCAGTACTTC.

This clonotype was detected a few times. The rearrangement joins TRBV15 to TRBJ1-6, with TRBD1 matching 9 bases. The J segment lost 10 bases and the V segment lost 2 bases, leaving 3 bases of the junction unmatched. The CDR3 extends over 14 amino acids. Looked up from germline, CDR1 is LNHNV and CDR2 is YYDKDF (reference sequence). In DNA form, the CDR3 reads TGTGCCACCAGCAGACGGACAGGGGAATCACCCCTCCACTTT. This sequence encodes CATSRRTGESPLHF.

The V call is TRBV27, the J call TRBJ2-1; 7 bases agree with TRBD2. V lost 10 bases and J lost 4; bases outside the gene matches: 16. CDR1 and CDR2 (germline): MNHEY, SMNVEV (reference sequence). The CDR3 totals 16 residues. The CDR3 protein is CATRNPPSGPYNEQFF. In DNA, the CDR3 is TGTGCCACTCGAAACCCCCCTAGCGGACCATACAATGAGCAGTTCTTC.

This clonotype was picked up a small number of times. The chain employs TRBV11-2 and TRBJ2-3; D not certain. The CDR3 length is 12 residues. Germline CDR1 reads SGHAT; CDR2 reads FQNNGV. The V end was cut by 8 bases, the J end by 10 bases, with 16 bases between. The CDR3 DNA follows: TGTGCCAGCTCCATGGCAGCCAATTCGCAGTATTTT. Its protein product is CASSMAANSQYF.

This chain uses TRBV10-2 with TRBJ1-6; 7 positions agree with TRBD1. There are 13 residues in the CDR3. CDR1 WSHSY and CDR2 SAAADI come from the germline V gene. CDR3 sequence: CGTRTGRNSPLHF. CDR3 sequence (DNA): TGCGGAACCAGGACAGGTCGGAATTCACCCCTCCACTTT.

The rearrangement uses TRBV28 and TRBJ2-7; 9 bases match TRBD1. CDR1 and CDR2 (germline): MDHEN, SYDVKM. With V trimmed by 4 bases and J by 0 bases, 4 bases remained unmatched. The length of the CDR3 is 15 residues. CDR3 region: CASSSDRGYSYEQYV. The CDR3 region has the DNA TGTGCCAGCAGTTCTGACAGGGGGTACTCCTACGAGCAGTACGTC.